This T cell receptor beta chain was identified in a study of T cells in localized non-small cell lung cancer. Turning to this clone: The antigen remains unidentified.

Whole-study findings and limits: Sequence data derive from only one tumor region, so heterogeneity remains possible. Researchers found a median approximately 50 of the top 100 tumor clones in adjacent lung. A raised T cell density in blood coincided with lengthier overall survival.

TCRdb's copy holds only in-frame clones and misses some; the assay was immunoSEQ multiplex PCR. Altogether 20,000 to 30,000 clones are present, around 93% being singletons, with the ten largest covering 4% to 4.5%. The sequencing here drew on peripheral blood, taken before any cancer treatment. This sequence was found in a female donor of 60 years or more with stage II squamous cell lung carcinoma.

This chain's CDR3 is CSVEDPGTFYGYTF. In DNA, the CDR3 is TGCAGCGTTGAAGATCCAGGGACATTTTATGGCTACACCTTC. The chain couples TRBV29-1 to TRBJ1-2; D might be TRBD1 (6 bases). The CDR3 consists of 14 residues. V was shortened by 0 bases and J by 5 bases, with 13 bases between the two germline ends. In germline, CDR1 is SQVTM, CDR2 ANQGSEA. Drawing the rest from reference TRBV29-1 and TRBJ1-2, the complete variable domain is SAVISQKPSRDICQRGTSLTIQCQVDSQVTMMFWYRQQPGQSLTLIATANQGSEATYESGFVIDKFPISRPNLTFSTLTVSNMSPEDSSIYLCSVEDPGTFYGYTFGSGTRLTVV.